Listed below are T cell receptor beta chains from one sample, sequenced in a study of cytomegalovirus exposure and HLA in healthy donors. Clones were read by immunoSEQ multiplex PCR, and TCRdb kept only the in-frame ones, dropping some. This table holds some 90,000 clones, roughly 80% found once. Sequencing used PBMCs. The receptors were gathered from a man aged 35-49 years in good health and CMV-seronegative. Both conserved end residues are trimmed from each CDR3. The D gene is left open where the match is weak. A clone size is listed for some rows: how often the clone was seen (once, few, many), or a class if it is expanded.

j_gene	v_gene	abundance	d_gene	CDR3aa
TRBJ1-5	TRBV2	.	.	ASSALRESLGH
TRBJ2-1	TRBV9	.	.	ASSVGVQGSYNEQF
TRBJ1-2	TRBV4-1	.	.	ASSPGLNYGYT
TRBJ2-5	TRBV7-3	.	.	ASSQDGGEWETQY
TRBJ1-2	TRBV7-2	once	.	ASSVGQGTRYGYT
TRBJ1-1	TRBV4-3	.	.	ASSQRQFMNTEAF
TRBJ1-5	TRBV19	.	.	ASSIDREAGNSNQPQH
TRBJ2-7	TRBV6-1	.	TRBD2	ASSEEAGGPYEQY
TRBJ1-5	TRBV5-8	.	TRBD1	ASSRGQGARHQPQH
TRBJ2-3	TRBV7-2	.	.	ASSFVGSRADTQY
TRBJ1-5	TRBV23-1	.	TRBD1	ASYPGGPWQPQH
TRBJ1-1	TRBV19	.	.	ATRTGVTEAF
TRBJ1-2	TRBV7-2	once	TRBD1	ASSLGQNYGYT
TRBJ2-1	TRBV6-1	.	.	ASSPYRVSYNEQF
TRBJ2-7	TRBV5-4	.	TRBD1	ASSSGQGLSYEQY
TRBJ2-3	TRBV30	.	.	AWTVSSVTDTQY
TRBJ2-1	TRBV27	.	TRBD1	ASRQLRGSPYNEQF
TRBJ1-2	TRBV2	.	TRBD1	ASSGDSYGYT
TRBJ1-2	TRBV19	once	.	ASSRGPTVYGYT
TRBJ1-2	TRBV7-2	.	.	ASSPSYGYT